The clone carrying this T cell receptor (beta chain) was recorded many times. TCRdb reanalysed the 5' RACE reads using MiXCR and keeps one entry per CDR3 protein. The sample lists roughly 120,000 distinct CDR3 sequences, over 20% occurring once. The data were taken from a study of T-cell memory formation after mild COVID-19. Germline CDR1 reads LGHNT; CDR2 reads FRNRAP. V lost 5 bases and J 1 base, leaving 13 bases between the germline ends. The CDR3 sequence is 15 residues long. The source is a man between 18 and 29 years old who had mild COVID-19 (a few samples of this study predate the infection). Cell type and time point are not known. The V gene is TRBV12-5, the J gene TRBJ2-3; D possibly corresponds to TRBD2 (6 bases). The specimen was PBMCs or a T cell subset sorted from them (not recorded which). The CDR3 nucleotides are TGTGCTAGTGGTACTCGGGGGACGGGCACAGATACGCAGTATTTT. It is translated as CASGTRGTGTDTQYF.